This T cell receptor (beta chain) was sequenced in a study of neurological immune-mediated disorders. Germline V gives CDR1 MNHEY, CDR2 SVGAGI. Trimming took 2 bases from V and 3 from J; bases not matched to a gene: 2. This CDR3 region has 14 residues. By 5'RACE with 10-nucleotide random UMIs, the cDNA was made. Via MiXCR, TCRdb re-called the 5' RACE reads, giving one row per CDR3 protein. The sample comprises about 59,000 distinct CDR3 sequences, roughly an eighth of which are singletons, and over 8.5% rests with the top ten. Ten or more counts support this clonotype. Its cognate antigen is unknown. PBMCs stored at -80 C, numbering 2 million, were the origin of the unsorted libraries. Study outcomes and limitations: HTLV-1-associated myelopathy showed the most TCR clonal expansion; multiple sclerosis the least, below healthy controls.

The chain links TRBV6-5 to TRBJ2-7, with 9 positions matching TRBD1. Sequencing was carried out using PBMCs. This clonotype was obtained from a woman aged 60-75 years with HTLV-1-associated myelopathy (HAM/TSP). The CDR3 loop reads CASSYRGQGYEQYF. The CDR3 nucleotides are TGTGCCAGCAGTTACAGGGGACAGGGCTACGAGCAGTACTTC.